This passage covers 14 T cell receptor beta chains from one sample sequenced in a study of human T cells and chemical hapten exposure. One entry per CDR3 protein, called by TCRdb with MiXCR from the RACE reads. The profile shows 380,000 or so distinct CDR3 sequences, 4.8% of them singletons. Time point meaning: patch test 1, 2 weeks after DPC sensitization. Treatment described: therapeutic diphenylcyclopropenone sensitization with weekly scalp DPC. The sample here was whole blood, taken in connection with sensitization to the hapten diphenylcyclopropenone (DPC). The receptor source for this set is a woman between 45 and 65 years old with alopecia areata. Some clones in this sample may be carry-over from other donors' samples.

At least ten counts were recorded for this clonotype. V gene TRBV21-1 combines with J gene TRBJ2-1; the DNA was not used to check the table's D call, TRBD1. TRBV21-1 is termed a pseudogene. This CDR3 region has 18 residues. CDR3 residues: CASSPDGREGDSYNEQFF. DNA of the CDR3: TGTGCCAGCTCCCCGGACGGAAGGGAAGGAGACTCCTACAATGAGCAGTTCTTC.

Only a few counts were recorded for this clonotype. The CDR3 loop reads CASSRLQGTMNEQFF. The CDR3 nucleotides are TGTGCCAGCAGTCGCTTACAGGGAACAATGAATGAGCAGTTCTTC. The chain joins TRBV6-2 or TRBV6-3 to TRBJ2-1; D might be TRBD1 (6 bases). This CDR3 is built from 15 residues. The V gene lost 5 bases and the J gene lost 7 bases, with 18 bases spanning the gap. Germline CDR1 MNHEY, CDR2 SVGEGT.

This clonotype was counted between two and nine times. The V call is TRBV29-1, the J call TRBJ2-2; TRBD2 aligns across 7 bases. Looked up from germline, CDR1 is SQVTM and CDR2 is ANQGSEA. The CDR3 has 15 amino acids. V shed 7 bases, J shed 4 bases, and the junction held 12 bases outside the gene matches. The CDR3 DNA sequence: TGCAGCGCCCAAGGACTAGTCGGGGGCACCGGGGAGCTGTTTTTT. This sequence encodes CSAQGLVGGTGELFF.

This clonotype was detected many times. V usage is TRBV10-3 and J usage is TRBJ1-1; TRBD1 agrees at 9 bases. V lost 4 bases, J lost 2 bases, and 5 bases stayed unmatched. Germline V gene lookup returns CDR1 ENHRY and CDR2 SYGVKD. This CDR3 contains 15 residues. The CDR3 region is CAISGPGQGNTEAFF. The CDR3 nucleotides are TGTGCCATCAGTGGACCGGGACAGGGCAACACTGAAGCTTTCTTT.

This clonotype was picked up many times. The gene calls are TRBV5-1 and TRBJ1-6, with a possible D match to TRBD1 (5 bases). The V gene lost 3 bases and the J gene lost 0 bases, with 10 bases spanning the gap. Germline V gene data show CDR1 as SGHRS and CDR2 as YFSETQ. The CDR3 runs 16 residues. CDR3 in amino acids: CASSSTRGSYNSPLHF. In nucleotides, the CDR3 is TGCGCCAGCAGCTCGACAAGGGGCTCCTATAATTCACCCCTCCACTTT.

This clonotype occurred a few times. The chain has TRBV11-2 and TRBJ2-1, with 8 bases lining up with TRBD1. This CDR3 contains 14 residues. CDR1 is SGHAT and CDR2 is FQNNGV in the germline V gene. Losses at the gene ends were 5 bases for V and 10 bases for J; bases not matched to a gene: 10. CDR3 residues: CASSPGTGLSEQFF. In DNA form, the CDR3 reads TGTGCCAGCAGCCCCGGGACAGGACTGTCCGAGCAGTTCTTC.

V and J are TRBV12-3 or TRBV12-4 and TRBJ2-1; 10 bases map to TRBD2. The CDR3 has 17 residues. The V gene end was trimmed by 2 bases and the J gene end by 5 bases; junction bases not matched to a gene: 9. CDR3 nucleotide sequence: TGTGCCAGCAGTTTACGAGCGGGAGGGCCGAGAAACAATGAGCAGTTCTTC. It encodes CASSLRAGGPRNNEQFF.

This clonotype was detected ten times or more. The CDR3 DNA follows: TGTGCCAGCAGCGGGACAGGGGGCAATCAGCCCCAGCATTTT. Translating it yields CASSGTGGNQPQHF. The chain uses TRBV6-2 or TRBV6-3 and TRBJ1-5; 10 bases align to TRBD1. V lost 6 bases and J lost 2; bases outside the gene matches: 1. Germline values: CDR1 MNHEY, CDR2 SVGEGT. The CDR3 is 14 residues long.

This clonotype was found many times. This sequence joins TRBV2 and TRBJ1-5; D remains ambiguous. Per germline, CDR1 SNHLY and CDR2 FYNNEI. This CDR3 contains 14 residues. V was clipped by 4 bases and J by 2 bases, with 9 bases between them. The CDR3 loop is CASSGGFGNQPQHF. The DNA for the CDR3 is TGTGCCAGCAGTGGTGGGTTTGGCAATCAGCCCCAGCATTTT.

A few counts support this clonotype. The chain carries TRBV7-2 and TRBJ2-3, with no clear D. The V gene lost 5 bases and the J gene lost 2 bases, with 5 bases spanning the gap. The CDR3 loop spans 12 amino acids. Germline CDR1 is SGHTA and CDR2 is FQGNSA. This CDR3 reads CASSTDTDTQYF. DNA of the CDR3: TGTGCCAGCAGCACGGACACAGATACGCAGTATTTT.

This chain links TRBV6-2 or TRBV6-3 with TRBJ1-1; D not certain. Between the trimmed V and J ends, which lost 2 bases and 1 base, there was a span of 5 bases. CDR1 MNHEY and CDR2 SVGEGT come from the germline V gene. The CDR3 covers 13 residues. The CDR3 loop reads CASSYRRNTEAFF. The CDR3 DNA is TGTGCCAGCAGTTACAGAAGGAACACTGAAGCTTTCTTT.

This clonotype was seen a handful of times. The chain recombines TRBV5-1 with TRBJ2-1; 10 bases map to TRBD2. This CDR3 is 15 amino acids long. The junction had 10 bases not matched to a gene; V was cut back by 6 bases and J by 7 bases. Germline values: CDR1 SGHRS, CDR2 YFSETQ. CDR3 bases: TGCGCCAGCACACAAGCGGGAGGGCTTTTGAATGAGCAGTTCTTC. It specifies CASTQAGGLLNEQFF.

The chain has TRBV19 and TRBJ2-1; D is unresolved. The CDR3 has 13 amino acids. V was cut by 4 bases and J by 6 bases, with 10 bases left in between. Germline loops: CDR1 LNHDA, CDR2 SQIVND (reference sequence). The CDR3 DNA follows: TGTGCCAGTAGTACTACAGCCCCCAATGAGCAGTTCTTC. This sequence encodes CASSTTAPNEQFF. Full variable domain (remainder filled in from reference TRBV19 and TRBJ2-1): DGGITQSPKYLFRKEGQNVTLSCEQNLNHDAMYWYRQDPGQGLRLIYYSQIVNDFQKGDIAEGYSVSREKKESFPLTVTSAQKNPTAFYLCASSTTAPNEQFFGPGTRLTVL.

This clonotype has just a few counts. The chain couples TRBV7-3 to TRBJ2-3; 12 bases match TRBD2. From germline, CDR1 is SGHTA and CDR2 FQGTGA. V was pared by 5 bases and J by 5 bases, with 5 bases of the junction left unmatched. CDR3 length: 15 amino acids. The CDR3 nucleotides are TGTGCCAGCAGCCCTGGGACTAGCGGGCAAGATACGCAGTATTTT. Translation gives CASSPGTSGQDTQYF.